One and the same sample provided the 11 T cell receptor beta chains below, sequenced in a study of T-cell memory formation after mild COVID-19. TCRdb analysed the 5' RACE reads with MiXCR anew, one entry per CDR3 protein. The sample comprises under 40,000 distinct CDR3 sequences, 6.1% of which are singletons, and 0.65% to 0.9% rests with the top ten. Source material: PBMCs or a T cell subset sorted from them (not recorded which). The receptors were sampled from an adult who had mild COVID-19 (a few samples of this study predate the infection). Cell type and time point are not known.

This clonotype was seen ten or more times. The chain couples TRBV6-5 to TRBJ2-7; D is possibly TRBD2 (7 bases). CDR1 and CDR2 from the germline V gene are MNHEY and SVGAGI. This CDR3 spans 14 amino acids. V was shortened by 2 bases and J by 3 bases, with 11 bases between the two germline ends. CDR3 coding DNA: TGTGCCAGCAGTTACCGGGGAGGGGGCTACGAGCAGTACTTC. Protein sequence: CASSYRGGGYEQYF.

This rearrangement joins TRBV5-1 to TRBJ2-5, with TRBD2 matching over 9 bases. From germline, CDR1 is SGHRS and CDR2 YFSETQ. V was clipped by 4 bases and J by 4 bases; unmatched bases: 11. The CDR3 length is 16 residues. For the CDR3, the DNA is TGCGCCAGCAGCCCAGCGGGGGGCCTGGTGGGAGAGACCCAGTACTTC. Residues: CASSPAGGLVGETQYF.

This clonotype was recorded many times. Written as DNA, the CDR3 is TGCGCCAGCAGCCAAGACAGGGGGTGGGGCGGGGAGCTGTTTTTT. This sequence encodes CASSQDRGWGGELFF. The chain employs TRBV4-1 and TRBJ2-2, with 7 bases identical to TRBD1. CDR3 size: 15 residues. Germline V gene lookup returns CDR1 MGHRA and CDR2 YSYEKL. With V trimmed by 0 bases and J by 7 bases, 5 bases remained unmatched.

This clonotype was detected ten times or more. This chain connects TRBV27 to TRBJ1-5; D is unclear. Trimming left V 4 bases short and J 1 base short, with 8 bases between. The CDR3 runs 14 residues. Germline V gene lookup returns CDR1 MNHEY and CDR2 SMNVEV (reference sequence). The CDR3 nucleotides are TGTGCCAGCAGTTGGTCGGGGAGCAATCAGCCCCAGCATTTT. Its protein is CASSWSGSNQPQHF.

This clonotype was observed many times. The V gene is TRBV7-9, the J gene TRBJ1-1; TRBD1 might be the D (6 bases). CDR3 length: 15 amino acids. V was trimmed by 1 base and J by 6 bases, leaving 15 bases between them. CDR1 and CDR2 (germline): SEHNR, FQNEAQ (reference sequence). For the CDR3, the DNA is TGTGCCAGCAGCTTAGTCTCCGGGGGCGCATCTGAAGCTTTCTTT. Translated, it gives CASSLVSGGASEAFF.

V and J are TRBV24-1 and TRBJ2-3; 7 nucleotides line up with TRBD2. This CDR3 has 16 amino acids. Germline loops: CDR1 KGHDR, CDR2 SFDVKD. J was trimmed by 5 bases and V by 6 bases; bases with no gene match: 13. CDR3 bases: TGTGCCACCAGTAAGACCGCGTCGGGGGGTATAGATACGCAGTATTTT. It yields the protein CATSKTASGGIDTQYF.

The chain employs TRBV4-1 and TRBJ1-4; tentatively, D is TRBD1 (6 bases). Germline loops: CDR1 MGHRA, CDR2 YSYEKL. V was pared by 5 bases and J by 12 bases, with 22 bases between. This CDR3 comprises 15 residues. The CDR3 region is CASSSWSGTLTELFF. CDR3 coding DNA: TGCGCCAGCAGCTCCTGGTCCGGGACACTCACTGAACTGTTTTTT.

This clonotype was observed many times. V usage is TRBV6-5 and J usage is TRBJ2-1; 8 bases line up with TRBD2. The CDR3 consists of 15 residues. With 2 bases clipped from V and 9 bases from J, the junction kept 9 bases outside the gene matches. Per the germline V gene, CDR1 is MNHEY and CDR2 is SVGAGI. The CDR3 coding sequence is TGTGCCAGCAGTTACAGCGGGGGAGCCATGGGTGAGCAGTTCTTC. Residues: CASSYSGGAMGEQFF.

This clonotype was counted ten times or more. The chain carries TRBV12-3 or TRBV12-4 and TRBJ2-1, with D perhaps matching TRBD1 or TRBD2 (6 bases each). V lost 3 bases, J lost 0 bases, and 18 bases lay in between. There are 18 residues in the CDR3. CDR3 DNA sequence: TGTGCCAGCAGTTTTTGGGGGCGGGGACTCAGCTCCTACAATGAGCAGTTCTTC. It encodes CASSFWGRGLSSYNEQFF.

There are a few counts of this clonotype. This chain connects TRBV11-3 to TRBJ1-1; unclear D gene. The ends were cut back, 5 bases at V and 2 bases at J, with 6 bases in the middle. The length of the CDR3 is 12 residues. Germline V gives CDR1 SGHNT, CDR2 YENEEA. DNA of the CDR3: TGTGCCAGCAGCCGCGATAACACTGAAGCTTTCTTT. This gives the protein CASSRDNTEAFF.

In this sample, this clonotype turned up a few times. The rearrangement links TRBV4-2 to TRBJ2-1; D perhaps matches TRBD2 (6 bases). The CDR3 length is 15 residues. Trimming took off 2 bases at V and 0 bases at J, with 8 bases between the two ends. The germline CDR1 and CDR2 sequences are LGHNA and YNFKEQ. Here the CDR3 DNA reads TGTGCCAGCAGCCAAATCGGGAGCTCCTACAATGAGCAGTTCTTC. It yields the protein CASSQIGSSYNEQFF.